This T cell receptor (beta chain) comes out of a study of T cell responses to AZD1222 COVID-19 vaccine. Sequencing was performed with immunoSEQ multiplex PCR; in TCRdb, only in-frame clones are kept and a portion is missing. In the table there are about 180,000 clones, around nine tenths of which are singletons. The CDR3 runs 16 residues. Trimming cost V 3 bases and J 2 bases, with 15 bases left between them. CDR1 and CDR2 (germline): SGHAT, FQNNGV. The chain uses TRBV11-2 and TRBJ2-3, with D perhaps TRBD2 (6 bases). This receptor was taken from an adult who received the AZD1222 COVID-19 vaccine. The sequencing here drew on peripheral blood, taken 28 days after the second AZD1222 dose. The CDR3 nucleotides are TGTGCCAGCAGCTTGGTAGGGGCGGGACCCACAGATACGCAGTATTTT. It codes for CASSLVGAGPTDTQYF.